This T cell receptor (beta chain) stems from a study of T cell responses to AZD1222 COVID-19 vaccine. Sequencing used immunoSEQ multiplex PCR; TCRdb keeps in-frame clones, though not all of them. The sample includes around 100,000 clones, about 80% of them seen just once. Only a few counts were recorded for this clone. What it binds is unknown. General observations from the study: CD4 TCRs associated with vaccination spanned spike, dominating at 160-218 and 743-854. In the spike-specific TCR repertoire, nearly half reportedly target unmutated variant regions.

Between the trimmed V and J ends, which lost 2 bases and 1 base, there was a span of 8 bases. The CDR3 has 14 residues. The germline V gene encodes CDR1 KGHSY and CDR2 FQNENV. The sequencing used peripheral blood, collected on day 0 of AZD1222 vaccination. V usage is TRBV16 and J usage is TRBJ1-1, with unresolved D. The sequence was collected from an adult in good health. The CDR3 DNA is TGTGCCAGCAGCCAACAGGACCCGAACACTGAAGCTTTCTTT. Translated: CASSQQDPNTEAFF.